A single sample gave rise to the 21 T cell receptor beta chains below, sequenced in a study of CD8 T cell repertoires and HIV-1 epitope variants. These receptors are not linked to any known antigen. Only in-frame clones appear in the TCRdb table, and some are missing; sequencing was by immunoSEQ multiplex PCR. The sample shows about 6,000 clones, 64% of them seen only once. Sequencing was carried out using cultured CD8+ T cells derived from PBMCs. The receptors come from a male donor with HIV.

V is TRBV5-4 and J is TRBJ2-7; D gene uncertain. The germline gives CDR1 SGHNT, CDR2 YYREEE (reference sequence). The V end lost 1 base, the J end lost 5 bases, and 4 bases lay between the germline ends. CDR3 size: 11 residues. This CDR3 reads CASSLSHEQYF. The CDR3 region has the DNA TGTGCCAGCAGCTTGTCCCACGAGCAGTACTTC.

A few counts support this clone. The chain recombines TRBV13 with TRBJ1-2; 7 bases line up with TRBD1. Germline assignment: CDR1 PRHDT and CDR2 FYEKMQ (reference sequence). The CDR3 sequence is 14 residues long. V lost 1 base and J lost 4; bases outside the gene matches: 3. This CDR3 is CASSLAGGVYGYTF. The CDR3, as DNA: TGTGCCAGCAGCTTAGCAGGGGGGGTCTATGGCTACACCTTC.

This clone was counted a few times. The chain carries TRBV5-4 and TRBJ1-1, with TRBD1 as a possible D gene (5 bases). The CDR3 runs to 13 residues. In germline, CDR1 is SGHNT, CDR2 YYREEE (reference sequence). Trimming left V 5 bases short and J 1 base short, with 9 bases between. The CDR3 DNA follows: TGTGCCAGCAGTCTCGACAGGAACACTGAAGCTTTCTTT. Amino acid sequence: CASSLDRNTEAFF.

The chain has TRBV5-1 and TRBJ1-1; D might be TRBD1 (6 bases). Between the trimmed V and J ends, which lost 1 base and 7 bases, there was a span of 14 bases. CDR1 is SGHRS and CDR2 is YFSETQ in the germline V gene. The CDR3 is made up of 14 amino acids. CDR3 sequence (DNA): TGCGCCAGCAGCTTGAACAGGGAGGCCCTTGAAGCTTTCTTT. It codes for CASSLNREALEAFF.

J is TRBJ2-7 and V is TRBV11-2; the match to TRBD2 covers 7 bases. Germline V gene lookup returns CDR1 SGHAT and CDR2 FQNNGV. V trimming: 6 bases; J trimming: 0 bases; junction bases outside the gene matches: 8. The CDR3 consists of 15 residues. Here the CDR3 DNA reads TGTGCCAGCAGGGCGGGAGACAGTAGCTCCTACGAGCAGTACTTC. This translates into CASRAGDSSSYEQYF.

V and J are TRBV7-2 and TRBJ1-2, with 10 bases matching TRBD1. The V and J ends lost 1 base and 8 bases, in that order; junction bases with no gene match: 7. Germline loops: CDR1 SGHTA, CDR2 FQGNSA. The CDR3 loop spans 15 amino acids. The CDR3 DNA sequence: TGTGCCAGCAGCTTAGGACAGGGGGCAAAGGCCGGCTACACCTTC. This gives the protein CASSLGQGAKAGYTF.

V is TRBV9 and J is TRBJ2-3, with 7 bases fitting TRBD1. V dropped 1 base and J dropped 1; count of bases not matched to a gene: 6. The CDR3 runs 16 residues. Per germline, CDR1 SGDLS and CDR2 YYNGEE. Here the CDR3 reads CASSVPTGVGTDTQYF. DNA for the CDR3: TGTGCCAGCAGCGTACCCACAGGGGTTGGCACAGATACGCAGTATTTT.

This rearrangement joins TRBV15 to TRBJ2-7, with D possibly TRBD2 on 8 matching bases. Germline V lookup: CDR1 LNHNV, CDR2 YYDKDF (reference sequence). The V gene lost 5 bases and the J gene lost 4 bases, with 18 bases spanning the gap. The length of the CDR3 is 15 residues. For the CDR3, the DNA is TGTGCCACCAGCGAGGGGGCAGGCGGGGGGTACGAGCAGTACTTC. Translating it yields CATSEGAGGGYEQYF.

This clone was detected a few times. This CDR3 reads CASRDGQGLGTQYF. CDR3 nucleotide sequence: TGTGCCAGCAGAGACGGACAGGGATTGGGCACGCAGTATTTT. J is TRBJ2-3 and V is TRBV2; 8 bases are a match to TRBD1. V was clipped by 6 bases and J by 9 bases; unmatched bases: 11. Per the germline V gene, CDR1 is SNHLY and CDR2 is FYNNEI. This CDR3 region has 14 residues.

This chain connects TRBV6-5 to TRBJ1-1; a weak D match, TRBD1 (6 bases). The germline V and J ends were trimmed by 2 bases and 11 bases, with 18 bases remaining between them. This CDR3 spans 14 amino acids. The V gene's germline CDR1 is MNHEY and CDR2 SVGAGI. CDR3 coding DNA: TGTGCCAGCAGTTACGGTGGACAGACGACCGGCGCTTTCTTT. This gives the protein CASSYGGQTTGAFF.

This chain connects TRBV7-2 to TRBJ2-1; the match to TRBD1 covers 7 bases. This CDR3 contains 13 residues. Germline V gene data show CDR1 as SGHTA and CDR2 as FQGNSA. After removal of 4 bases from V and 10 bases from J, the junction contained 7 bases not matched to a gene. DNA for the CDR3: TGTGCCAGCAGCTATGACAGGGCCGGGGAGCAGTTCTTC. This codes for CASSYDRAGEQFF.

J is TRBJ2-1 and V is TRBV14, with a weak D call TRBD2 (8 bases). Germline V gene lookup returns CDR1 SGHDN and CDR2 FVKESK. CDR3 size: 16 residues. V shed 3 bases and J shed 9 bases, with 21 bases lying between them. CDR3 protein: CASSQRQGPAGGEQFF. CDR3 DNA: TGTGCCAGCAGCCAGAGACAGGGTCCGGCGGGGGGTGAGCAGTTCTTC.

The chain uses TRBV28 and TRBJ2-7; D gene unclear. CDR3 size: 14 residues. V was clipped by 7 bases and J by 0 bases, with 13 bases between them. Germline assignment: CDR1 MDHEN and CDR2 SYDVKM. DNA for the CDR3: TGTGCCAGCAAGAGCTTAACGAGCTCCTACGAGCAGTACTTC. Its protein is CASKSLTSSYEQYF. Variable domain in full (rest from reference TRBV28 and TRBJ2-7): DVKVTQSSRYLVKRTGEKVFLECVQDMDHENMFWYRQDPGLGLRLIYFSYDVKMKEKGDIPEGYSVSREKKERFSLILESASTNQTSMYLCASKSLTSSYEQYFGPGTRLTVT.

V gene TRBV27 combines with J gene TRBJ1-1; D is uncertain. The CDR3 runs to 14 residues. Germline CDR1 and CDR2: MNHEY and SMNVEV (reference sequence). Trimming took off 3 bases at V and 0 bases at J, with 8 bases between the two ends. DNA of the CDR3: TGTGCCAGCAGTTTTAGAGGCCTGAACACTGAAGCTTTCTTT. Protein: CASSFRGLNTEAFF.

A note on this clone: One end of the junction fails to match germline, which may point to a read error. The chain has TRBV4-1 and TRBJ2-1; the D gene is possibly TRBD2 (5 bases). The length of the CDR3 is 12 residues. Germline lookup yields CDR1 MGHRA and CDR2 YSYEKL. The CDR3 here is CASSQDGRDSLF. The DNA for the CDR3 is TGCGCCAGCAGCCAAGATGGCCGGGATTCGCTCTTC.

The chain employs TRBV28 and TRBJ2-1; 7 bases align to TRBD2. The J segment lost 0 bases and the V segment lost 5 bases, leaving 7 bases of the junction unmatched. Germline CDR1 and CDR2: MDHEN and SYDVKM. The CDR3 has 16 residues. The CDR3 spells CASSGFGGSSYNEQFF. The DNA of the CDR3 is TGTGCCAGCAGTGGGTTCGGCGGGAGCTCCTACAATGAGCAGTTCTTC. Complete variable domain (other parts from reference TRBV28 and TRBJ2-1): DVKVTQSSRYLVKRTGEKVFLECVQDMDHENMFWYRQDPGLGLRLIYFSYDVKMKEKGDIPEGYSVSREKKERFSLILESASTNQTSMYLCASSGFGGSSYNEQFFGPGTRLTVL.

V and J are TRBV7-6 and TRBJ2-7; the D gene could be TRBD1 or TRBD2 (5 bases each). The CDR3 sequence is 13 residues long. CDR1 is SGHVS, CDR2 FNYEAQ, per germline. The V end lost 0 bases, the J end lost 5 bases, and 8 bases lay between the germline ends. CDR3 loop: CASSLAGVDEQYF. The CDR3 nucleotides read TGTGCCAGCAGCTTAGCGGGGGTCGACGAGCAGTACTTC.

V usage is TRBV4-1 and J usage is TRBJ2-7; 8 positions match TRBD2. Germline-derived CDR1 and CDR2 are MGHRA and YSYEKL. J lost 2 bases, V lost 4 bases, and 7 bases had no gene match. This CDR3 has 15 residues. The CDR3 DNA reads as TGCGCCAGCAGCCGGACTGAGCGGGGGCCCTACGAGCAGTACTTC. Its translation is CASSRTERGPYEQYF.

This clone was counted only a few times. The chain couples TRBV27 to TRBJ2-1, with 9 bases fitting TRBD1. Per the germline V gene, CDR1 is MNHEY and CDR2 is SMNVEV (reference sequence). This CDR3 is 14 amino acids long. After removal of 2 bases from V and 4 bases from J, the junction contained 0 bases not matched to a gene. CDR3 DNA: TGTGCCAGCAGTTTAGGGACAGGGTACAATGAGCAGTTCTTC. Its protein product is CASSLGTGYNEQFF.

This clone was detected only once. The genes are TRBV6-5 and TRBJ2-1; 10 bases agree with TRBD2. V lost 0 bases to trimming and J lost 5 bases; unmatched junction nucleotides: 4. This CDR3 contains 16 residues. Germline values: CDR1 MNHEY, CDR2 SVGAGI. Here the CDR3 DNA reads TGTGCCAGCAGTTACTCGCCTAGCGGGGGACACAATGAGCAGTTCTTC. Translated: CASSYSPSGGHNEQFF.

The chain recombines TRBV5-1 with TRBJ2-5; 13 bases fit TRBD2. Germline CDR1 is SGHRS and CDR2 is YFSETQ. The CDR3 loop spans 16 amino acids. V shed 4 bases, J shed 5 bases, and the junction held 8 bases outside the gene matches. Here the CDR3 reads CASSRDGTSGTETQYF. CDR3 coding DNA: TGCGCCAGCAGCCGGGACGGGACTAGCGGGACGGAGACCCAGTACTTC.